The 26 T cell receptor beta chains below were found in one sample sequenced in a study of beta chain features in type 1 diabetes. No antigen has been identified for these receptors. The study reverse transcribed the entire isolated RNA, so it sequenced expressed TCRB transcripts. Clones were sequenced by immunoSEQ multiplex PCR, and TCRdb holds only the in-frame ones, with some missing. The data show about 150,000 clones, around a tenth seen once. Study results and limitations: TCRB CDR3s from Type 1 diabetes patients were moderately but significantly shorter in all four CD4+ subsets.

Material for sequencing was central memory CD4+ T cells from blood. Receptors originate from a man aged 30 to 45 with type 1 diabetes.

This clone was recorded at least ten times. The rearrangement links TRBV30 to TRBJ2-3, with 7 bases matching TRBD1. Germline V CDR1 and CDR2: GTSNPN, SVGIG (reference sequence). The length of the CDR3 is 14 residues. J was trimmed by 0 bases and V by 4 bases; bases with no gene match: 4. CDR3 coding DNA: TGTGCCTGGACCGGACAGGCGAGCACAGATACGCAGTATTTT. Protein sequence: CAWTGQASTDTQYF. The whole variable domain, remainder taken from reference TRBV30 and TRBJ2-3, is SQTIHQWPATLVQPVGSPLSLECTVEGTSNPNLYWYRQAAGRGLQLLFYSVGIGQISSEVPQNLSASRPQDRQFILSSKKLLLSDSGFYLCAWTGQASTDTQYFGPGTRLTVL.

This chain links TRBV21-1 with TRBJ2-7; the table's D call TRBD2 went unverified against the DNA. TRBV21-1 is labeled a pseudogene. CDR3 length equals 16 residues. In DNA, the CDR3 is TGTGCCAGCAACAAGGGACTAGCGGGAGTCTCCTACGAGCAGTACTTC. This translates into CASNKGLAGVSYEQYF.

This clone was seen a handful of times. CDR3 DNA sequence: TGTGCCAGCAGGGGGACAGGGGACTACATAAACTATGGCTACACCTTC. It codes for CASRGTGDYINYGYTF. The chain is built from TRBV25-1 and TRBJ1-2; 10 bases match TRBD1. V lost 6 bases to trimming and J lost 2 bases; unmatched junction nucleotides: 9. This CDR3 contains 16 residues. The germline CDR1 and CDR2 sequences are MGHDK and SYGVNS.

This rearrangement joins TRBV4-3 to TRBJ2-1; 9 bases agree with TRBD1. The V and J ends lost 1 base and 7 bases, in that order; junction bases with no gene match: 5. Germline V gene sequence: CDR1 LGHNA, CDR2 YSLEER. The length of the CDR3 is 15 residues. The DNA for the CDR3 is TGCGCCAGCAGCCAAGGGACAGGGGCTAGGAATGAGCAGTTCTTC. Translating it yields CASSQGTGARNEQFF.

This clone has more than one count but fewer than ten. Here the CDR3 DNA reads TGTGCCAGCAGCCATTCTAGCGGGAGTCGAGAGACCCAGTACTTC. Translating gives CASSHSSGSRETQYF. This rearrangement joins TRBV4-2 to TRBJ2-5, with TRBD2 matching 10 bases. There are 15 residues in the CDR3. After removal of 3 bases from V and 4 bases from J, the junction contained 5 bases not matched to a gene. CDR1 and CDR2 (germline): LGHNA, YNFKEQ.

This clone was picked up a small number of times. V usage is TRBV28 and J usage is TRBJ2-2; 12 bases map to TRBD2. The CDR3 covers 18 residues. The germline gives CDR1 MDHEN, CDR2 SYDVKM. The trim removed 3 bases at V and 2 bases at J, leaving 7 bases unmatched. CDR3: CASSFPGLAGRNTGELFF. DNA of the CDR3: TGTGCCAGCAGTTTCCCGGGACTAGCGGGTAGAAACACCGGGGAGCTGTTTTTT.

The chain employs TRBV5-1 and TRBJ1-1; TRBD1 might be the D (5 bases). Germline V lookup: CDR1 SGHRS, CDR2 YFSETQ. Trimming removed 3 bases from V and 3 bases from J, with 12 bases in between. There are 14 residues in the CDR3. The DNA for the CDR3 is TGCGCCAGCAGCTATGTCAGGGTGGACACTGAAGCTTTCTTT. Amino acids: CASSYVRVDTEAFF.

V gene TRBV5-1 combines with J gene TRBJ1-1, with D perhaps matching TRBD1 (5 bases). This CDR3 comprises 14 residues. Germline CDR1 SGHRS, CDR2 YFSETQ. Trimming shortened V by 0 bases and J by 2 bases, and 8 bases separated the two germline ends. The CDR3 bases are TGCGCCAGCAGCTTGGGCGACAGAAACACTGAAGCTTTCTTT. Residues: CASSLGDRNTEAFF. Combining the CDR3 with reference TRBV5-1 and TRBJ1-1 gives the whole variable domain KAGVTQTPRYLIKTRGQQVTLSCSPISGHRSVSWYQQTPGQGLQFLFEYFSETQRNKGNFPGRFSGRQFSNSRSEMNVSTLELGDSALYLCASSLGDRNTEAFFGQGTRLTVV.

The chain has TRBV28 and TRBJ1-2; TRBD1 matches 9 bases. Trimming cost V 7 bases and J 9 bases; bases outside gene matches: 18. Germline values: CDR1 MDHEN, CDR2 SYDVKM. This CDR3 contains 16 residues. CDR3 DNA: TGTGCCAGCACCATCCCGGGACAGGGAAATCATGGTAGCTACACCTTC. This sequence encodes CASTIPGQGNHGSYTF.

The chain carries TRBV4-2 and TRBJ2-1; 11 bases are shared with TRBD2. This CDR3 comprises 17 residues. V shed 4 bases, J shed 5 bases, and the junction held 10 bases outside the gene matches. The V gene's germline CDR1 is LGHNA and CDR2 YNFKEQ. The CDR3 is CASSLNPGTSGHNEQFF. The CDR3 nucleotides read TGTGCCAGCAGCCTTAACCCCGGGACTAGCGGACACAATGAGCAGTTCTTC.

This clone was observed a handful of times. V usage is TRBV7-3 and J usage is TRBJ2-1; 9 positions agree with TRBD2. This CDR3 is 14 amino acids long. The V gene's germline CDR1 is SGHTA and CDR2 FQGTGA. V trimming: 2 bases; J trimming: 10 bases; junction bases outside the gene matches: 6. The CDR3 nucleotides read TGTGCCAGCAGCTTAGGATCCGCGGGAGGGGAGCAGTTCTTC. It translates to CASSLGSAGGEQFF.

CDR3 protein: CASRRQGTSYEQYF. DNA for the CDR3: TGTGCCAGCAGGAGACAGGGGACAAGTTACGAGCAGTACTTC. The chain combines TRBV11-1 with TRBJ2-7, with 8 bases that match TRBD1. In germline, CDR1 is SGHAT, CDR2 FQDESV (reference sequence). Germline trimming cut 6 bases from V and 4 bases from J; bases unmatched to any gene: 8. The CDR3 runs 14 residues.

This chain links TRBV5-1 with TRBJ1-4; 9 bases map to TRBD1. CDR1 and CDR2 from the germline V gene are SGHRS and YFSETQ. V shed 4 bases, J shed 8 bases, and the junction held 6 bases outside the gene matches. CDR3 length equals 14 residues. The CDR3 region has the DNA TGCGCCAGCAGCCCACAGGGGGCAGGAGAAAAACTGTTTTTT. As protein: CASSPQGAGEKLFF.

The gene calls are TRBV7-9 and TRBJ2-7; tentatively, D is TRBD2 (5 bases). The CDR3 loop spans 11 amino acids. Looked up from germline, CDR1 is SEHNR and CDR2 is FQNEAQ (reference sequence). The V end was cut by 5 bases, the J end by 7 bases, with 9 bases between. The CDR3, as DNA: TGTGCCAGCAGCCCAGCGGCGGAGCAGTACTTC. Amino acids: CASSPAAEQYF.

The V gene is TRBV7-8, the J gene TRBJ2-7; D might be TRBD1 (6 bases). Between the trimmed V and J ends, which lost 1 base and 2 bases, there was a span of 18 bases. Germline lookup yields CDR1 SGHVS and CDR2 FQNEAQ. This CDR3 region has 17 residues. The chain's CDR3 is CASSLVNREWATYEQYF. CDR3 nucleotides: TGTGCCAGCAGCTTAGTTAACAGGGAGTGGGCCACCTACGAGCAGTACTTC.

In its sample, this clone was seen a few times. The rearrangement joins TRBV28 to TRBJ2-1, with 8 positions matching TRBD1. Unmatched junction bases numbered 3, after V lost 6 bases and J lost 8 bases. Germline CDR1 is MDHEN and CDR2 is SYDVKM. The CDR3 totals 12 residues. CDR3 protein: CASRKDRDEQFF. CDR3 bases: TGTGCCAGCAGAAAGGACAGGGATGAGCAGTTCTTC. The full variable domain, completed using reference TRBV28 and TRBJ2-1, is DVKVTQSSRYLVKRTGEKVFLECVQDMDHENMFWYRQDPGLGLRLIYFSYDVKMKEKGDIPEGYSVSREKKERFSLILESASTNQTSMYLCASRKDRDEQFFGPGTRLTVL.

This clone was observed a few times. The V and J genes are TRBV7-2 and TRBJ2-7, with D perhaps matching TRBD2 (5 bases). With 1 base removed from V and 7 bases from J, the gap between germline ends came to 14 bases. The CDR3 is 14 residues long. The germline V gene encodes CDR1 SGHTA and CDR2 FQGNSA. CDR3 region: CASSLGTPGSEQYF. The DNA for the CDR3 is TGTGCCAGCAGCTTAGGGACTCCGGGGTCGGAGCAGTACTTC.

The genes are TRBV2 and TRBJ2-7, with a weak D call TRBD2 (6 bases). Trimming took off 7 bases at V and 2 bases at J, with 12 bases between the two ends. CDR1 and CDR2 from the germline V gene are SNHLY and FYNNEI. The CDR3 loop spans 13 amino acids. The CDR3 loop reads CASMGGITYEQYF. For the CDR3, the DNA is TGTGCCAGCATGGGGGGTATCACCTACGAGCAGTACTTC.

Notes on this clone: Other nucleotide sequences from this sample produce the same CDR3. V usage is TRBV7-3 and J usage is TRBJ1-1; 7 nucleotides line up with TRBD1. V dropped 4 bases and J dropped 1; count of bases not matched to a gene: 3. The CDR3 length is 14 residues. Germline-derived CDR1 and CDR2 are SGHTA and FQGTGA. CDR3 sequence reads: CASSSGQSNTEAFF. Here the CDR3 DNA reads TGTGCCAGCAGCTCGGGACAGTCGAACACTGAAGCTTTCTTT.

The rearrangement links TRBV19 to TRBJ2-7; 9 bases map to TRBD2. CDR1 and CDR2 (germline): LNHDA, SQIVND (reference sequence). Trimming cost V 6 bases and J 4 bases; bases outside gene matches: 7. The CDR3 runs to 14 residues. The CDR3 sequence is CASSRLADRYEQYF. CDR3 DNA: TGTGCCAGTAGCCGACTAGCGGACCGTTACGAGCAGTACTTC.

This clone was seen a few times. The chain couples TRBV7-9 to TRBJ2-5, with 9 bases aligning to TRBD2. This CDR3 region has 14 residues. CDR1 and CDR2 (germline): SEHNR, FQNEAQ (reference sequence). V shed 6 bases and J 5 bases; nucleotides not matched to a gene: 7. The CDR3 sequence: CASSDRAGGETQYF. The CDR3 DNA follows: TGTGCCAGCAGTGACAGGGCGGGAGGGGAGACCCAGTACTTC.

This clone was seen a few times. The CDR3 DNA follows: TGCGCCAGCAGCTTTGACACGAAGTCCTACAATGAGCAGTTCTTC. It is translated as CASSFDTKSYNEQFF. V is TRBV5-1 and J is TRBJ2-1, with unresolved D. The CDR3 extends over 15 amino acids. Germline CDR1 SGHRS, CDR2 YFSETQ. V lost 2 bases and J lost 1, with 10 bases in between. The complete variable domain, with remaining parts taken from reference TRBV5-1 and TRBJ2-1, reads KAGVTQTPRYLIKTRGQQVTLSCSPISGHRSVSWYQQTPGQGLQFLFEYFSETQRNKGNFPGRFSGRQFSNSRSEMNVSTLELGDSALYLCASSFDTKSYNEQFFGPGTRLTVL.

The chain combines TRBV4-1 with TRBJ2-3, with TRBD2 identical over 7 bases. This CDR3 spans 15 amino acids. Germline assignment: CDR1 MGHRA and CDR2 YSYEKL. Trimming cost V 2 bases and J 4 bases; bases outside gene matches: 6. CDR3 region: CASSQRSLAADTQYF. CDR3 DNA sequence: TGCGCCAGCAGCCAAAGAAGCCTAGCGGCAGATACGCAGTATTTT.

The rearrangement joins TRBV5-4 to TRBJ2-4, with 8 positions matching TRBD2. Trimming removed 4 bases from V and 2 bases from J; junction bases left unmatched: 5. The length of the CDR3 is 15 residues. Looked up from germline, CDR1 is SGHNT and CDR2 is YYREEE (reference sequence). CDR3 nucleotides: TGTGCCAGCAGCCTCGGGGGGGACACCAAAAACATTCAGTACTTC. Amino acid sequence: CASSLGGDTKNIQYF.

This clone showed up just a few times. The chain is built from TRBV13 and TRBJ2-4, with D possibly TRBD1 on 6 matching bases. The CDR3 totals 16 residues. Between the trimmed V and J ends, which lost 5 bases and 3 bases, there was a span of 17 bases. The germline V gene has CDR1 PRHDT and CDR2 FYEKMQ (reference sequence). CDR3 coding DNA: TGTGCCAGCAGCCAAGGAAGGGGGTTGGTCAAAAACATTCAGTACTTC. Translating gives CASSQGRGLVKNIQYF.

This clone has a handful of counts. J is TRBJ2-5 and V is TRBV19; tentatively, D is TRBD2 (6 bases). In germline, CDR1 is LNHDA, CDR2 SQIVND (reference sequence). V was cut by 3 bases and J by 2 bases, with 10 bases left in between. This CDR3 spans 14 amino acids. The DNA for the CDR3 is TGTGCCAGTAGTATGACCGGGGGACAAGAGACCCAGTACTTC. It translates to CASSMTGGQETQYF.